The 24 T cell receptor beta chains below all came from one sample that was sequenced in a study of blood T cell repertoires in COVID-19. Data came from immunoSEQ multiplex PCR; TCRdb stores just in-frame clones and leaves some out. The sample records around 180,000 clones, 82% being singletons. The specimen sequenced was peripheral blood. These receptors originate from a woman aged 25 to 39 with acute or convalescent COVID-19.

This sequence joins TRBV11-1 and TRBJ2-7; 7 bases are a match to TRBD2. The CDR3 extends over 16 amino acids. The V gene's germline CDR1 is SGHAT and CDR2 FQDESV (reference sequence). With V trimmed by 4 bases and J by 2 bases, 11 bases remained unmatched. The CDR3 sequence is CASSSGGGVRTYEQYF. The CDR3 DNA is TGTGCCAGCAGCTCCGGGGGAGGGGTCCGAACCTACGAGCAGTACTTC.

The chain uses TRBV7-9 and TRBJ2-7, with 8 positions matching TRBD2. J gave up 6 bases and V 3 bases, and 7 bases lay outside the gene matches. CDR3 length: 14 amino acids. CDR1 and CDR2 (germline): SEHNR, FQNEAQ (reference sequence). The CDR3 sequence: CASSFQAGVSEQYF. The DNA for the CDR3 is TGTGCCAGCAGCTTTCAAGCGGGAGTTAGCGAGCAGTACTTC.

In DNA, the CDR3 is TGTGCCAGCAGTTTACTGGGGAGGGCTGAAGCTTTCTTT. It yields the protein CASSLLGRAEAFF. The chain links TRBV12-3 or TRBV12-4 to TRBJ1-1; D is ambiguous. This CDR3 has 13 residues. V lost 2 bases and J lost 6, with 10 bases in between.

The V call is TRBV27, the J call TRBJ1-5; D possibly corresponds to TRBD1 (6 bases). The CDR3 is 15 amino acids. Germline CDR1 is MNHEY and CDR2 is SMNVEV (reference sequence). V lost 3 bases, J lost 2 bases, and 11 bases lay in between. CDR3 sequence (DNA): TGTGCCAGCAGTTTCACAGGGAATGGCAATCAGCCCCAGCATTTT. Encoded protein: CASSFTGNGNQPQHF.

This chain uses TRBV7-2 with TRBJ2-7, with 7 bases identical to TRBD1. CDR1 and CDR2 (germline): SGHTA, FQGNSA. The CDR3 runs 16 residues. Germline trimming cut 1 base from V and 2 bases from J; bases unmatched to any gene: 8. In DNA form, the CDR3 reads TGTGCCAGCAGCTTAGATTCCGGGACAGTAACCTACGAGCAGTACTTC. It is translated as CASSLDSGTVTYEQYF.

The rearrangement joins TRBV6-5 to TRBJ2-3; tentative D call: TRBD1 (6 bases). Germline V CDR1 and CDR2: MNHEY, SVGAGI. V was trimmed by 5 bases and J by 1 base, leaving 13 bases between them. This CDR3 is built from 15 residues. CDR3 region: CASSQTGAGTDTQYF. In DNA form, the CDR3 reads TGTGCCAGCAGTCAGACAGGCGCGGGCACAGATACGCAGTATTTT.

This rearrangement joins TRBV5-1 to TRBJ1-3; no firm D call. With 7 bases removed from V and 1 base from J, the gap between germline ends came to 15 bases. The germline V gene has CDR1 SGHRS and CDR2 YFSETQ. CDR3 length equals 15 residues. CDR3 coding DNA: TGCGCCAGCCGACCGCTGGGCCCATCTGGAAACACCATATATTTT. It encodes CASRPLGPSGNTIYF.

Here the CDR3 reads CASGLVWGPNEQFF. CDR3 DNA: TGTGCTAGTGGTTTGGTATGGGGCCCCAATGAGCAGTTCTTC. V is TRBV12-5 and J is TRBJ2-1, with D perhaps TRBD1 (5 bases). The CDR3 extends over 14 amino acids. Germline V gene data show CDR1 as LGHNT and CDR2 as FRNRAP. V was pared by 0 bases and J by 6 bases, with 9 bases between.

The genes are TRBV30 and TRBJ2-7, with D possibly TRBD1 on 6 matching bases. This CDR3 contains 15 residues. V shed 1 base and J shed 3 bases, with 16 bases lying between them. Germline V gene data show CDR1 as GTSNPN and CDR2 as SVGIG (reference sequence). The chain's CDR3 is CAWSANRVGHYEQYF. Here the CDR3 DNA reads TGTGCCTGGAGTGCTAACAGGGTAGGCCACTACGAGCAGTACTTC. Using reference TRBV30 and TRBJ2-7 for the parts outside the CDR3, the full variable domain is SQTIHQWPATLVQPVGSPLSLECTVEGTSNPNLYWYRQAAGRGLQLLFYSVGIGQISSEVPQNLSASRPQDRQFILSSKKLLLSDSGFYLCAWSANRVGHYEQYFGPGTRLTVT.

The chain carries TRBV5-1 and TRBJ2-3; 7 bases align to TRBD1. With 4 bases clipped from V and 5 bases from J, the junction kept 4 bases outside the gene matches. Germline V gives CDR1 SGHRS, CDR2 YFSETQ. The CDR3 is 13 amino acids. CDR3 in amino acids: CASSQQGLDTQYF. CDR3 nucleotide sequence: TGCGCCAGCAGCCAACAGGGGTTAGATACGCAGTATTTT.

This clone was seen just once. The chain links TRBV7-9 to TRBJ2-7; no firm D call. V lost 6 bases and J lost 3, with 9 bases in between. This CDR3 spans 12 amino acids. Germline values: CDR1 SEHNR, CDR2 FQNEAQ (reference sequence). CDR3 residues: CASSHRLYEQYF. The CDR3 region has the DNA TGTGCCAGCAGTCATCGACTCTACGAGCAGTACTTC.

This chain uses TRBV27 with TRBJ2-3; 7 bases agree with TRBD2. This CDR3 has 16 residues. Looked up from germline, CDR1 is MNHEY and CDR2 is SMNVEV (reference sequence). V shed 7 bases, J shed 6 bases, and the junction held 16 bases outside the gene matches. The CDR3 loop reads CASTRISGWTSDTQYF. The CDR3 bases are TGTGCCAGCACTAGAATTAGCGGGTGGACCTCCGATACGCAGTATTTT.

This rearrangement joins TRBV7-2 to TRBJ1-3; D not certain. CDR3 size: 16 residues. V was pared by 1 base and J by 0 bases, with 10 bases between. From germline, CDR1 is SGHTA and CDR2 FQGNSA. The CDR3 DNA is TGTGCCAGCAGCTTAGAGTCCAGGCGCTCTGGAAACACCATATATTTT. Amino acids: CASSLESRRSGNTIYF.

CDR3 in amino acids: CASSLVLAGGYEQYF. The CDR3 DNA sequence: TGTGCCAGCAGCTTAGTACTAGCGGGGGGATACGAGCAGTACTTC. This sequence joins TRBV11-2 and TRBJ2-7; 12 bases map to TRBD2. The ends lost 1 base at V and 4 bases at J; junction bases unmatched: 2. The germline CDR1 and CDR2 sequences are SGHAT and FQNNGV. This CDR3 has 15 amino acids.

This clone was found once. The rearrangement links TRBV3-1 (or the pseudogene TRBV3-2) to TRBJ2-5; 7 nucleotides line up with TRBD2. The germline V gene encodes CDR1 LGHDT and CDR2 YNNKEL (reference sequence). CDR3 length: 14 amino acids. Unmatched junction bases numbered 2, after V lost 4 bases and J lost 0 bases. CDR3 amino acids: CASSPTSHQETQYF. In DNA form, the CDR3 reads TGTGCCAGCAGCCCGACTAGCCACCAAGAGACCCAGTACTTC.

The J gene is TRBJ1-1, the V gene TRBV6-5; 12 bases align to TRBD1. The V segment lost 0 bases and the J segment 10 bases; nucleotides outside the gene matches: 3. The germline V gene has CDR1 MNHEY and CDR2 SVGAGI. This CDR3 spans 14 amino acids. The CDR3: CASSYSGTGGLAFF. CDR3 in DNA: TGTGCCAGCAGTTACTCTGGGACAGGGGGCTTAGCTTTCTTT.

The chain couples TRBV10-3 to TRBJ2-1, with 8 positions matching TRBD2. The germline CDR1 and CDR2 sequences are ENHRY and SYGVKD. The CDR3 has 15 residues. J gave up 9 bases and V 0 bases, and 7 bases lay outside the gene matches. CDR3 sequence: CAISESTSGGGEQFF. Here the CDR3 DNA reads TGTGCCATCAGTGAGTCAACTAGCGGAGGTGGTGAGCAGTTCTTC.

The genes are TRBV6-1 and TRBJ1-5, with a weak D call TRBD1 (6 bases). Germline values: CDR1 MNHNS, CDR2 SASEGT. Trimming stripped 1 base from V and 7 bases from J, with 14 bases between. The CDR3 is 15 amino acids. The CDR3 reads CASSEEVRGGQPQHF. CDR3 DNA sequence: TGTGCCAGCAGTGAAGAGGTCAGGGGCGGCCAGCCCCAGCATTTT.

Written as DNA, the CDR3 is TGTGTCAGAAGCTATCCCGGGTTAGGAAATTCACCCCTCCACTTT. Its protein product is CVRSYPGLGNSPLHF. V gene TRBV7-5 combines with J gene TRBJ1-6. TRBV7-5 is annotated as a pseudogene. The length of the CDR3 is 15 residues.

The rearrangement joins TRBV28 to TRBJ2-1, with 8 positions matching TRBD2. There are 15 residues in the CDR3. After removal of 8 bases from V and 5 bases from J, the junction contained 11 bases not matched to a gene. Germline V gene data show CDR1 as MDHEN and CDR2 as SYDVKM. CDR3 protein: CASRPSGSSNNEQFF. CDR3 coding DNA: TGTGCCAGCCGCCCGAGCGGGAGTAGCAACAATGAGCAGTTCTTC.

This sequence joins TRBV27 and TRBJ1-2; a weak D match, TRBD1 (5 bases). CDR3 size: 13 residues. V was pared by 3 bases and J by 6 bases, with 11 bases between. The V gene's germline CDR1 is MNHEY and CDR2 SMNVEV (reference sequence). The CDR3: CASSFRAGNGYTF. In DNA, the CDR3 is TGTGCCAGCAGTTTTCGGGCAGGGAATGGCTACACCTTC.

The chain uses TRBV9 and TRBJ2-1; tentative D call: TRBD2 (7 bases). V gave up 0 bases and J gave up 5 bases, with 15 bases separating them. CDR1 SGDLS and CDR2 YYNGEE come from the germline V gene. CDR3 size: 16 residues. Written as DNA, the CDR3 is TGTGCCAGCAGCGTAGCTTTGGCGGGGGCCGACAATGAGCAGTTCTTC. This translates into CASSVALAGADNEQFF. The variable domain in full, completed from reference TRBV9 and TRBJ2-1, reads DSGVTQTPKHLITATGQRVTLRCSPRSGDLSVYWYQQSLDQGLQFLIQYYNGEERAKGNILERFSAQQFPDLHSELNLSSLELGDSALYFCASSVALAGADNEQFFGPGTRLTVL.

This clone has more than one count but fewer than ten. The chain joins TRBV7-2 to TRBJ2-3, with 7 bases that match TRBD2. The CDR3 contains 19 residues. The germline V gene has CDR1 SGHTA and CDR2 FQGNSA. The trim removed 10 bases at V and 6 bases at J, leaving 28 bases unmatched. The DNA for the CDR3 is TGTGCCATCGACCTAAGCAGGTTTACGGGAGGCGCTTGGGCCGATACGCAGTATTTT. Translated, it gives CAIDLSRFTGGAWADTQYF.

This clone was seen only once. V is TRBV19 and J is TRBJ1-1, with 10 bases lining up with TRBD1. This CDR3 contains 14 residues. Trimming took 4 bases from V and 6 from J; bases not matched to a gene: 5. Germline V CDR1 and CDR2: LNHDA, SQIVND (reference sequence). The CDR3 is CASSRQGAVAEAFF. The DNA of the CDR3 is TGTGCCAGTAGTAGACAGGGGGCGGTCGCTGAAGCTTTCTTT.